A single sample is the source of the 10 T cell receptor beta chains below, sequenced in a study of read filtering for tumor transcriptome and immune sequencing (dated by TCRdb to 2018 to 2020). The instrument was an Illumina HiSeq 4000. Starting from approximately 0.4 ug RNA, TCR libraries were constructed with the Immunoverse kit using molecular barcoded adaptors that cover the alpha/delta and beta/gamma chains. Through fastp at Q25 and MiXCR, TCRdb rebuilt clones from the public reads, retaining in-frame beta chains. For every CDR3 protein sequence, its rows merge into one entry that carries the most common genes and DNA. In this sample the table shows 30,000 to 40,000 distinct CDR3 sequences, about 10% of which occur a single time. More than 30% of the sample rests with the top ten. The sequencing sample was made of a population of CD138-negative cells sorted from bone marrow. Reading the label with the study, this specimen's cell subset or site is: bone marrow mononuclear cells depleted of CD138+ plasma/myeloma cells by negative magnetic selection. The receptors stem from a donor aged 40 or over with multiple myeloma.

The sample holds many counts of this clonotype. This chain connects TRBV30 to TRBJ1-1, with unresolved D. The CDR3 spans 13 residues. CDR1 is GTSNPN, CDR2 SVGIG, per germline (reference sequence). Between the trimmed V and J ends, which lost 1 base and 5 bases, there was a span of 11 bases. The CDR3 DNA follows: TGTGCCTGGAGTGGTCCACCGGGTACTGAAGCTTTCTTT. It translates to CAWSGPPGTEAFF.

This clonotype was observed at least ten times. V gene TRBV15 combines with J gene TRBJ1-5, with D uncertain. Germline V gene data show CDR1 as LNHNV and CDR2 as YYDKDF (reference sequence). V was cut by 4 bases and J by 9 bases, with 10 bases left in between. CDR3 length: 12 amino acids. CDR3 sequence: CATSIGGRPQHF. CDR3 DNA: TGTGCCACCAGCATCGGCGGGAGGCCCCAGCATTTT.

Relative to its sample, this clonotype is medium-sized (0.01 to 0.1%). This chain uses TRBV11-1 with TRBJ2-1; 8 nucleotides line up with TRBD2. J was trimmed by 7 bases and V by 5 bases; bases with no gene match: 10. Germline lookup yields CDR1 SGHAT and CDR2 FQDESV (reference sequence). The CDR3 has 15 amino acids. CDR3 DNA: TGTGCCAGCAGCGAGGGTCGACGGGGGGGGAATGAGCAGTTCTTC. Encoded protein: CASSEGRRGGNEQFF.

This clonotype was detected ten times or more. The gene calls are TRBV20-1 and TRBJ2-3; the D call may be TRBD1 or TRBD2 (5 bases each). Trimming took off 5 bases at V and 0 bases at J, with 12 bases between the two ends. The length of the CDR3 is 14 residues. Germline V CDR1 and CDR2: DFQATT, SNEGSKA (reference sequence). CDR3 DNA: TGCAGTGCTTGGGGGATCACTAGCACAGATACGCAGTATTTT. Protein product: CSAWGITSTDTQYF.

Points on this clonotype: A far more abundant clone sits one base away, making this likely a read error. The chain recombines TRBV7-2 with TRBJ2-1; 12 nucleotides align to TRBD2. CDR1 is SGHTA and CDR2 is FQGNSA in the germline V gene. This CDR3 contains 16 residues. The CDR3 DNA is TGTGCCAGCAGCTTAGCACTAGCGGGGGGCTACAATGAGCAGTCCTTC. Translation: CASSLALAGGYNEQSF.

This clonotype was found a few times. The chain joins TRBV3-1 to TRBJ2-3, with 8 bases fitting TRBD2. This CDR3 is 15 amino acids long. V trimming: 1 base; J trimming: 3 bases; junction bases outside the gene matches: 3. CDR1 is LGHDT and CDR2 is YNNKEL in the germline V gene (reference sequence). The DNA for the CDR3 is TGTGCCAGCAGCCAAGCTGGCGGGGGGACAGATACGCAGTATTTT. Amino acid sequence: CASSQAGGGTDTQYF.

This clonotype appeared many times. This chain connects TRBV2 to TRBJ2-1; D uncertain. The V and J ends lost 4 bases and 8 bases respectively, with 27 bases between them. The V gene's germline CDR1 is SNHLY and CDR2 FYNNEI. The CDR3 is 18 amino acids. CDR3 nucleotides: TGTGCCAGCAGTGCGTCTAGAAAGGGCAGTTCGGGTTCCTATGAGCAGTTCTTC. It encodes CASSASRKGSSGSYEQFF.

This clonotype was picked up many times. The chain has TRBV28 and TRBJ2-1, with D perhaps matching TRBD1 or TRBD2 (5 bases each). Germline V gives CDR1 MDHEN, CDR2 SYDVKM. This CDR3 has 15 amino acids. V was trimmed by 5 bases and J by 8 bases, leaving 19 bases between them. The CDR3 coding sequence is TGTGCCAGCAGTCGGACTCTAACCGGGACGGATGAGCAGTTCTTC. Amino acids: CASSRTLTGTDEQFF. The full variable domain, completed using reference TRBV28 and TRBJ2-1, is DVKVTQSSRYLVKRTGEKVFLECVQDMDHENMFWYRQDPGLGLRLIYFSYDVKMKEKGDIPEGYSVSREKKERFSLILESASTNQTSMYLCASSRTLTGTDEQFFGPGTRLTVL.

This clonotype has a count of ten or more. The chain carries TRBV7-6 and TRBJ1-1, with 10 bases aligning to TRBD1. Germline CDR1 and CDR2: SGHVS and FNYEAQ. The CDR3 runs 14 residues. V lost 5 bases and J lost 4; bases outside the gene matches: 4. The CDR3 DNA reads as TGTGCCAGCAGCGCGACAGGGGGCGGCACTGAAGCTTTCTTT. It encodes CASSATGGGTEAFF.

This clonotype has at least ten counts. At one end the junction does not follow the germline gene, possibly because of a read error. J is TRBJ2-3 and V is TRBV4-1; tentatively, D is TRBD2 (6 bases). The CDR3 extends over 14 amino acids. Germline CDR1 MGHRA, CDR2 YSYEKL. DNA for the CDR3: TGTGCCAGCAGCCAGCTAGCGACGACAGATACGCAGTATTTT. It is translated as CASSQLATTDTQYF.